This TCR beta chain was identified during a study of T cell changes during pregnancy in multiple sclerosis. Sequencing was performed with immunoSEQ multiplex PCR; in TCRdb, only in-frame clones are kept and a portion is missing. The sample includes about 80,000 clones, about 91% of them seen just once. The CDR3 has 13 amino acids. The germline V and J ends were trimmed by 3 bases and 4 bases, with 9 bases remaining between them. Germline V lookup: CDR1 SEHNR, CDR2 FQNEAQ (reference sequence). The input for sequencing was peripheral blood, taken before pregnancy. This sequence was found in a female donor with multiple sclerosis, enrolled in a pregnancy study. This chain uses TRBV7-9 with TRBJ1-1, with no clear D. The CDR3: CASSFEEITEAFF. The CDR3 nucleotides are TGTGCCAGCAGCTTCGAGGAGATCACTGAAGCTTTCTTT.